The clone carrying this T cell receptor (beta chain) was seen a single time. This entry is derived from a study of blood T cell repertoires in COVID-19. Study-wide background: Researchers got acute and convalescent COVID-19 samples from the United States, Italy and Spain. T cells, B-cell-depleted T cells, or PBMCs supplied cDNA or gDNA.

As originally analysed: Nucleated cell counts were estimated from reference gene primer amplification. The method was immunoSEQ multiplex PCR; TCRdb's version includes in-frame clones alone and lacks a portion of them. That table is the source of V, J and clone size, and D and trimming were worked out from the DNA. In the table there are roughly 90,000 clones, approximately 80% of which are singletons. The CDR3 consists of 14 residues. Germline V gives CDR1 MNHEY, CDR2 SMNVEV (reference sequence). V lost 8 bases to trimming and J lost 3 bases, with 14 bases between them. The material sequenced was peripheral blood. This clonotype was obtained from a woman aged 70 to 79 with acute or convalescent COVID-19. The gene calls are TRBV27 and TRBJ2-1, with D tentatively TRBD2 (7 bases). The CDR3 DNA sequence: TGTGCCAGCCAGGGGAGGGCTGACTACAATGAGCAGTTCTTC. It yields the protein CASQGRADYNEQFF.